The source of this TCR beta chain is a study of blood T cell repertoires in COVID-19 (TCRdb year 2020). With regard to the full study: Samples covering the acute and convalescent phases of COVID-19 were provided by collaborators in the United States, Italy and Spain. The material from the prospective study consisted of cDNA or gDNA derived from T cells, B-cell-depleted T cells, or PBMCs. Subjects who had been exposed to COVID-19, were actively infected with it, or had recovered from it provided the deeply sampled blood TCRbeta repertoires that made up the dataset. The repertoires were released in a freely available public database meant as a resource for research on the immune response to SARS-CoV-2. Samples came from the ongoing ImmuneRACE study (first 160 participants) plus 1,254 subjects from 6 global collaborators. Sample metadata almost always included a de-identified subject ID, COVID-19 status, age in years and sex. Where available, HLA class I and class II types were obtained from metadata supplied by the sample provider rather than from assay-based typing.

Participants in the prospective study were enrolled through a virtual design, were aged about 18 to 100 years, and lived in approximately 25 United States geographic areas. In the prospective study, participants were assigned to cohorts based on the clinical history participants reported in a screening survey and a study questionnaire. Recovered participants in ImmuneRACE Cohort 3 were defined by two consecutive negative NP/OP PCR tests, clearance by a healthcare professional, or resolution of symptoms. In the prospective study, whole blood, serum and a nasopharyngeal or oropharyngeal swab were collected from each participant by mobile phlebotomists. Participants in the prospective study had the option to provide additional blood draws and questionnaires over a roughly 2-month period. Before DNA extraction, prospective study blood samples were shipped either frozen or at room temperature. In this sample, this clone turned up a few times. The target of this receptor is not known. Nothing much larger sits one base from this clone, and base qualities are not available.

TCRbeta CDR3 regions were amplified from genomic DNA by means of the immunoSEQ Assay, a bias-controlled multiplex PCR. Processing in the source paper ran as follows. Within the assay, amplification of reference gene primers was used to estimate how many nucleated cells each sample contained. To quantify the absolute abundance of each unique TCRbeta CDR3 rearrangement, sequence reads were collapsed and filtered. Productive Simpson clonality was computed per sample as the square root of Simpson's diversity index over productive rearrangements. The source is immuneACCESS, and TCRdb retained only in-frame sequences with V and J called. Part of the clones is not carried over; for the studies checked, unresolved V genes explain less than half of this, and the remainder is unexplained. V and J calls and clone size are given by that table; D and trimming were obtained from the DNA. The sample profile shows 490,000 or so clones; more than 75% of them were found once. The ten largest clones add up to roughly 1.9% of the sample.

The full study reports these points: How much clinical and demographic metadata was included differed by source and by participant, and the metadata was provided uncurated.

V is cut back by 2 bases and J by 3 bases, with 3 bases in the junction unmatched. The germline V gene gives CDR1 as MDHEN and CDR2 as SYDVKM. The CDR3 holds 14 amino acids from the cysteine to the phenylalanine. The sequence is cut down to CDR3 DNA, 42 bases in frame from base 1. In this chain, TRBV28 is recombined with TRBJ1-1; 7 junctional bases match TRBD1. Material: PBMCs or T cells enriched from blood (not recorded which). This TCR came from a woman aged 40 to 50 who had recovered from COVID-19. The nucleotide sequence is TGTGCCAGCAGTTTAGGGGGACAGTACACTGAAGCTTTCTTT. It translates as CASSLGGQYTEAFF.